This TCR beta chain was recovered during a study of blood T cell repertoires in COVID-19. Whole-study context: Samples came from the United States, Italy and Spain, spanning acute and convalescent COVID-19.

The V gene end was trimmed by 3 bases and the J gene end by 5 bases; junction bases not matched to a gene: 13. The CDR3 contains 17 residues. CDR1 is KGHSH and CDR2 is LQKENI in the germline V gene. The method was immunoSEQ multiplex PCR; TCRdb's version includes in-frame clones alone and lacks a portion of them. This table has fewer than 200,000 clones, 77% appearing once. Sequencing was carried out using peripheral blood. The rearrangement links TRBV18 to TRBJ1-5; the match to TRBD1 covers 7 bases. This receptor was identified in a man in his sixties or seventies with acute or convalescent COVID-19. The CDR3 DNA reads as TGTGCCAGCTCACCTACGCGACGGACAGGTTTGGATCAGCCCCAGCATTTT. Its translation: CASSPTRRTGLDQPQHF.